The 17 T cell receptor beta chains in this list originate from one sample, sequenced in a study of CXCR3-negative and CXCR3-positive naive CD8 T cells. The libraries of TRB cDNA were prepared using 5' RACE with UMI labels. TCRdb re-called the 5' RACE reads and catalogs CDR3 proteins one per entry, DNA excluded. The listing records about 45,000 distinct CDR3 sequences. The sequenced sample consisted of memory CD8+ T cells from blood. Receptors originate from a human donor in good health. Some clones in this sample may be carry-over from other donors' samples.

The genes are TRBV29-1 and TRBJ2-7; the D call of TRBD1 rests on TCRdb alone, since no DNA is present to check it. Germline CDR1 reads SQVTM; CDR2 reads ANQGSEA. The length of the CDR3 is 13 residues. The chain's CDR3 is CSVSGGISYEQYF.

This chain joins TRBV3-1 and TRBJ2-2; the D gene TCRdb calls, TRBD2, cannot be checked with no DNA. This CDR3 is 16 amino acids long. Per the germline V gene, CDR1 is LGHDT and CDR2 is YNNKEL (reference sequence). CDR3 protein: CASSLRRQSLTGELFF.

The chain joins TRBV4-3 to TRBJ2-3; absent DNA, TCRdb's TRBD2 call cannot be checked. The CDR3 is 16 amino acids. The germline gives CDR1 LGHNA, CDR2 YSLEER. The CDR3 is CASSQTSGGAADTQYF.

This chain links TRBV20-1 with TRBJ1-5; TCRdb's assignment of TRBD1 cannot be checked, as there is no DNA. CDR3 length: 14 amino acids. Germline CDR1 and CDR2: DFQATT and SNEGSKA (reference sequence). The CDR3 sequence is CSAMLLTGNQPQHF.

The J gene is TRBJ2-1, the V gene TRBV7-9; TCRdb's assignment of TRBD1 cannot be checked, as there is no DNA. The CDR3 contains 14 residues. From germline, CDR1 is SEHNR and CDR2 FQNEAQ (reference sequence). CDR3 sequence reads: CASSSGTGLDEQFF.

The chain is built from TRBV7-9 and TRBJ2-2; no DNA is available, so the TRBD1 call from TCRdb remains unchecked. Germline V CDR1 and CDR2: SEHNR, FQNEAQ (reference sequence). The CDR3 consists of 17 residues. The CDR3 region is CASSLSPGQGYTGELFF.

The chain has TRBV28 and TRBJ2-7. Per the germline V gene, CDR1 is MDHEN and CDR2 is SYDVKM. CDR3 length: 11 residues. The CDR3 reads CASSLSDEQYF.

The CDR3 sequence: CASSTTGANEQFF. This chain uses TRBV7-9 with TRBJ2-1; checking the TCRdb D call of TRBD1 is not possible without DNA. CDR3 size: 13 residues. Per the germline V gene, CDR1 is SEHNR and CDR2 is FQNEAQ (reference sequence).

The chain employs TRBV20-1 and TRBJ2-3. This CDR3 comprises 12 residues. Germline-derived CDR1 and CDR2 are DFQATT and SNEGSKA (reference sequence). The CDR3 region is CSAPFGPHTQYF.

The rearrangement joins TRBV29-1 to TRBJ2-3; TCRdb proposes TRBD2, but this gene call is untestable without DNA. Germline V gene data show CDR1 as SQVTM and CDR2 as ANQGSEA. The CDR3 is made up of 14 amino acids. This CDR3 is CSVELLAGADTQYF.

The gene calls are TRBV7-6 and TRBJ2-1; without DNA, the TCRdb call of TRBD2 cannot be checked. The CDR3 sequence is 16 residues long. CDR1 and CDR2 (germline): SGHVS, FNYEAQ. CDR3 protein: CASSLVSGESYNEQFF.

CDR3: CSARDEGTGRNQPQHF. The chain joins TRBV20-1 to TRBJ1-5; lacking DNA, the TRBD1 call made by TCRdb goes unchecked. Germline CDR1 is DFQATT and CDR2 is SNEGSKA (reference sequence). The CDR3 is made up of 16 amino acids.

This chain connects TRBV6-5 to TRBJ2-2; TCRdb calls TRBD1, which cannot be checked without DNA. Germline V gene sequence: CDR1 MNHEY, CDR2 SVGAGI. The CDR3 spans 14 residues. The CDR3 protein is CASTNRVQNGELFF.

The V gene is TRBV20-1, the J gene TRBJ1-1; the TCRdb D gene call, TRBD1, has no DNA to confirm it. Germline values: CDR1 DFQATT, CDR2 SNEGSKA (reference sequence). The CDR3 contains 14 residues. CDR3 residues: CSAQPGTGDTEAFF.

The chain links TRBV7-9 to TRBJ1-1. CDR3 length equals 14 residues. Germline CDR1 SEHNR, CDR2 FQNEAQ (reference sequence). The CDR3 here is CASSINSDYTEAFF.

The chain joins TRBV20-1 to TRBJ2-2; there is no DNA to check the TCRdb D call of TRBD1. The CDR3 length is 17 residues. CDR1 is DFQATT and CDR2 is SNEGSKA in the germline V gene (reference sequence). The CDR3 loop is CSARVVAKGPNTGELFF.

This clonotype ranks as medium-sized (0.01 to 0.1%) in terms of frequency. This rearrangement joins TRBV11-3 to TRBJ1-6. The CDR3 runs 14 residues. CDR1 and CDR2 from the germline V gene are SGHNT and YENEEA. This CDR3 reads CASSPYSSDSPLHF.